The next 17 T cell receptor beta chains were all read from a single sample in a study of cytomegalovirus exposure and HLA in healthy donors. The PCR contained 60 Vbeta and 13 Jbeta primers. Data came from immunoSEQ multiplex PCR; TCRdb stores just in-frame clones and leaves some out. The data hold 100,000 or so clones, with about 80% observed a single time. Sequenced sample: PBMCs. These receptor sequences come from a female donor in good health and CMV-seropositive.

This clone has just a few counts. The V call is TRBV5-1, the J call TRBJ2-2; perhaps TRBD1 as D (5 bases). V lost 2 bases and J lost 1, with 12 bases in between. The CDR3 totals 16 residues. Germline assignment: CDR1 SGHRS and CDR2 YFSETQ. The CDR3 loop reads CASSFGQGLNTGELFF. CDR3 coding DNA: TGCGCCAGCAGCTTTGGGCAGGGCCTGAACACCGGGGAGCTGTTTTTT.

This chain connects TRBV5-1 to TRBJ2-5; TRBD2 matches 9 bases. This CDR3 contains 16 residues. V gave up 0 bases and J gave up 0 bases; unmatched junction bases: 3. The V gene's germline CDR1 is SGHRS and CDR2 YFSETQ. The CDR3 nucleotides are TGCGCCAGCAGCTTGGCCGCTAGCGGGAACCAAGAGACCCAGTACTTC. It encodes CASSLAASGNQETQYF.

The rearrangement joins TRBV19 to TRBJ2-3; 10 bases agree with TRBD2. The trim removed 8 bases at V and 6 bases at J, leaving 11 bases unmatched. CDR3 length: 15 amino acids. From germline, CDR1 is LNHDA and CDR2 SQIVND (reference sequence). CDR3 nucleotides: TGTGCCAGTCGGTTTCTAGCGGGGGCAGGCGATACGCAGTATTTT. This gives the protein CASRFLAGAGDTQYF. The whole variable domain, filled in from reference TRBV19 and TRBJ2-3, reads DGGITQSPKYLFRKEGQNVTLSCEQNLNHDAMYWYRQDPGQGLRLIYYSQIVNDFQKGDIAEGYSVSREKKESFPLTVTSAQKNPTAFYLCASRFLAGAGDTQYFGPGTRLTVL.

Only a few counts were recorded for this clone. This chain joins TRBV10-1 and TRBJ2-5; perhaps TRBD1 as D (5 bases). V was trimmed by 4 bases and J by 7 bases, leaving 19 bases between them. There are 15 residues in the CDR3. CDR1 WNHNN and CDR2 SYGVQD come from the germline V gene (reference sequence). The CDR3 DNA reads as TGCGCCAGCAGTGGGCGACAGCCCCCCGAAGGGACCCAGTACTTC. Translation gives CASSGRQPPEGTQYF.

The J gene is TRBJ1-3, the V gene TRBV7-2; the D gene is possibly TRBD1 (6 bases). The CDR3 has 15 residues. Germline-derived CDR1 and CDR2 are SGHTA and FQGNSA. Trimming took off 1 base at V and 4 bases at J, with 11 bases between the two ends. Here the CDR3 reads CASSLGGGPGNTIYF. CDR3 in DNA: TGTGCCAGCAGCTTAGGAGGGGGACCAGGAAACACCATATATTTT.

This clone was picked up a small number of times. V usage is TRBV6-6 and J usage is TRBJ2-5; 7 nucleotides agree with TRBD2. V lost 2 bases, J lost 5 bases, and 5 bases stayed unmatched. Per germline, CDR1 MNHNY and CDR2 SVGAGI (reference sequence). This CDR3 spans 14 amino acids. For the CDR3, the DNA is TGTGCCAGCAGTTACCGCTCGCGGGAGGAGACCCAGTACTTC. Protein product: CASSYRSREETQYF.

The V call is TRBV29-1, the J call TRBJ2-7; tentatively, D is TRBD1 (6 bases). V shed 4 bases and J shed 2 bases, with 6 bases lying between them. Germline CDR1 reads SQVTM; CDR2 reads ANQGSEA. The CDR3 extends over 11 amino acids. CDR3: CSVGDTYEQYF. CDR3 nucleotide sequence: TGCAGCGTTGGGGACACCTACGAGCAGTACTTC.

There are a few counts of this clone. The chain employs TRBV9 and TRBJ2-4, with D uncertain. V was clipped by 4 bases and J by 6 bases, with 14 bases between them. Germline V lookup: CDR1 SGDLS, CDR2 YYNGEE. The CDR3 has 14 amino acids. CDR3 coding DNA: TGTGCCAGCAGCACCACCCTGACACGAAACATTCAGTACTTC. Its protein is CASSTTLTRNIQYF.

The CDR3 reads CASSLGGYSPLHF. The CDR3 nucleotides are TGTGCCAGCAGCCTAGGCGGCTATTCACCCCTCCACTTT. The V gene is TRBV5-6, the J gene TRBJ1-6; unclear D gene. The V and J ends lost 4 bases and 8 bases respectively, with 10 bases between them. Germline CDR1 SGHDT, CDR2 YYEEEE. CDR3 length: 13 amino acids.

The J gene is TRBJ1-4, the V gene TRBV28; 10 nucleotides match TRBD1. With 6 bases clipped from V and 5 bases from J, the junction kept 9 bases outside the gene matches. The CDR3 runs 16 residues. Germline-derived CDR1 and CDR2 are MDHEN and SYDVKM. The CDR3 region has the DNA TGTGCCAGCAGGAAAGGGGGACAGGGGCGGAATGAAAAACTGTTTTTT. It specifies CASRKGGQGRNEKLFF.

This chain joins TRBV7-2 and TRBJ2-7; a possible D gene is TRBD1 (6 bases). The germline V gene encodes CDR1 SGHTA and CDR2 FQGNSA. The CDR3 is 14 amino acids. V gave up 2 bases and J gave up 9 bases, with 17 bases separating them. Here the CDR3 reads CASSLSRQAESQYF. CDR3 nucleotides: TGTGCCAGCAGCTTATCGAGACAGGCAGAATCGCAGTACTTC. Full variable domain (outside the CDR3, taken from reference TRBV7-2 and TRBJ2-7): GAGVSQSPSNKVTEKGKDVELRCDPISGHTALYWYRQSLGQGLEFLIYFQGNSAPDKSGLPSDRFSAERTGGSVSTLTIQRTQQEDSAVYLCASSLSRQAESQYFGPGTRLTVT.

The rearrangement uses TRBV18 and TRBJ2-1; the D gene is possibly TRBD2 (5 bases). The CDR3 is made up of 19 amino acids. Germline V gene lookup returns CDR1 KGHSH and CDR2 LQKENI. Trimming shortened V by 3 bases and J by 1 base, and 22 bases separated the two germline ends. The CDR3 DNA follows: TGTGCCAGCTCACCGCAAACCGGGTCTAGCAGTATTTCCTACAATGAGCAGTTCTTC. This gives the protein CASSPQTGSSSISYNEQFF.

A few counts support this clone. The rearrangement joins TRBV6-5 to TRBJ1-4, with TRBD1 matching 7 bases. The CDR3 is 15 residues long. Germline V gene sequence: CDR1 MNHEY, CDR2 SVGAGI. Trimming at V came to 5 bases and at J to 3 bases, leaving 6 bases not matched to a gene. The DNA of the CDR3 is TGTGCCAGCAGTGCCTGGGACAGAGCTAATGAAAAACTGTTTTTT. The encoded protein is CASSAWDRANEKLFF.

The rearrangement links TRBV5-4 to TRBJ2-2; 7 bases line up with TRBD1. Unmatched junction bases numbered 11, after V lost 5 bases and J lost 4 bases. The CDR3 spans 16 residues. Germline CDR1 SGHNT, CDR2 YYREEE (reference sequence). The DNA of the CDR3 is TGTGCCAGCAGTCCGGGCGGACAGGCGTCCACCGGGGAGCTGTTTTTT. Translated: CASSPGGQASTGELFF.

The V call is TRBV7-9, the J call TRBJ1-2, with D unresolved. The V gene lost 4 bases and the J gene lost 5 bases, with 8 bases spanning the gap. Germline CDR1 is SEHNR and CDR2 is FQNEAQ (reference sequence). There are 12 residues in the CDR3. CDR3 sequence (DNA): TGTGCCAGCAGCTCTCAGGTTTATGGCTACACCTTC. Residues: CASSSQVYGYTF.

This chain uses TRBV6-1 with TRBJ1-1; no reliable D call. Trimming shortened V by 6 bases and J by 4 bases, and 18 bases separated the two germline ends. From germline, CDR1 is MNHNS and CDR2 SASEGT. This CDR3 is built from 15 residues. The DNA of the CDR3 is TGTGCCAGCAGAAAGGGTAGCGCTCCGGGCACTGAAGCTTTCTTT. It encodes CASRKGSAPGTEAFF.

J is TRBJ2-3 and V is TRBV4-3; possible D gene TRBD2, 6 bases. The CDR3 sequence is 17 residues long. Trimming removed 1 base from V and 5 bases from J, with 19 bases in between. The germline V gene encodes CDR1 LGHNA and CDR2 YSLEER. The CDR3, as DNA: TGCGCCAGCAGCCAAGGCGGTGGGACTGATCGTGAAGATACGCAGTATTTT. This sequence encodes CASSQGGGTDREDTQYF.